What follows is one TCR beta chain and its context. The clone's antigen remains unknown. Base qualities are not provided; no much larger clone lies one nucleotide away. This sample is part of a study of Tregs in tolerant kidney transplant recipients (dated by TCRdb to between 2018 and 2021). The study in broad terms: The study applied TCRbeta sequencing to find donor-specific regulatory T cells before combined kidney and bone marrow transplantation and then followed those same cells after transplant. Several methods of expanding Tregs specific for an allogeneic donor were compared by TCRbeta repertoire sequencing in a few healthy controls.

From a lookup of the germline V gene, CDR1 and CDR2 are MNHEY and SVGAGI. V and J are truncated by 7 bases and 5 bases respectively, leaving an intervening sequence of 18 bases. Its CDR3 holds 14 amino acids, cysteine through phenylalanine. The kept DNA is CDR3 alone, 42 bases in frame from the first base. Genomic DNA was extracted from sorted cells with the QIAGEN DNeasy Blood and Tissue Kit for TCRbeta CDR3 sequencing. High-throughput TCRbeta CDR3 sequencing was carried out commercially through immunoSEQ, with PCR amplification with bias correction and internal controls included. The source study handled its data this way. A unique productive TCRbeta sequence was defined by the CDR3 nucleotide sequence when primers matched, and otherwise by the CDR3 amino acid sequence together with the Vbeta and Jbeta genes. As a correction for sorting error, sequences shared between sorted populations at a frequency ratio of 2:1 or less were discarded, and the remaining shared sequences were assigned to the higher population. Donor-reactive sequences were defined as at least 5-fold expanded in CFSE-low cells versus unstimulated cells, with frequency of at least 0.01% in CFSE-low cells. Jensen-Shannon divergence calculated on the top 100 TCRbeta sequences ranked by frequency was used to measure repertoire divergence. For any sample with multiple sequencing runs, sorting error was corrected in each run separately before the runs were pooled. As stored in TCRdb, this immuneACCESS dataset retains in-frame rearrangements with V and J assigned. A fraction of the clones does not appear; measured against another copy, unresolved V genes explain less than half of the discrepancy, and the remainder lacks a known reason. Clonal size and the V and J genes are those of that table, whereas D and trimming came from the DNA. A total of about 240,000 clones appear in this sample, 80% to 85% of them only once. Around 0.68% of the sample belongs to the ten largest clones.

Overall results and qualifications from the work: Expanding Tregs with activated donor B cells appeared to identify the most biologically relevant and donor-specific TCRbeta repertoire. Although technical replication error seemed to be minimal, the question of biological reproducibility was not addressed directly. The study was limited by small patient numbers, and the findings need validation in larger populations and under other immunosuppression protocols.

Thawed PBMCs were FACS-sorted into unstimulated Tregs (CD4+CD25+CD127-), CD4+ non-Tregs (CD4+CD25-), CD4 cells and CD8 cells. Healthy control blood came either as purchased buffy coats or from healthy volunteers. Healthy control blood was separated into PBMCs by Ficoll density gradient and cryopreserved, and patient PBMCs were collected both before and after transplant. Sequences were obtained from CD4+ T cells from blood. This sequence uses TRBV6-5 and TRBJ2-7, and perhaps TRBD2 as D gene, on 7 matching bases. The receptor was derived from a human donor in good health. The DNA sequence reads TGTGCCAGCATCAATAGGGGGGGATCCGACGAGCAGTACTTC. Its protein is CASINRGGSDEQYF.